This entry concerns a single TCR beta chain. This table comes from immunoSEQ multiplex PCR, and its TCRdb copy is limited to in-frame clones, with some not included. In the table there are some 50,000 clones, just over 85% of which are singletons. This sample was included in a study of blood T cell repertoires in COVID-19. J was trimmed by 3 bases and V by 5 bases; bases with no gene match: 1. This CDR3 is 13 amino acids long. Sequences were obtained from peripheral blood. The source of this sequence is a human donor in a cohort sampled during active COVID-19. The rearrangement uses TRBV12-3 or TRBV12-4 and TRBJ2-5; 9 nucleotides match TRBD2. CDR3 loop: CASSRLAEETQYF. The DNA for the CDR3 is TGTGCCAGCAGTAGACTAGCGGAAGAGACCCAGTACTTC.